This T cell receptor (beta chain) is drawn from a study of a mutant IDH1 vaccine in newly diagnosed glioma. Study information: Treated patients had a mean age of 40.4 years and a sex split that was roughly 62% male and roughly 40% female. The earlier regimen, radiotherapy, temozolomide, or both, was most often both. The study's findings and limits: Pseudoprogression seemed unlinked to shifts in top peripheral T cell clonotypes.

A remark on this clone: Its target is unknown.

TCRdb's copy holds only in-frame clones and misses some; the assay was immunoSEQ multiplex PCR. The sample lists roughly 60,000 clones, roughly 68% occurring once. The germline V gene has CDR1 SGHVS and CDR2 FQNEAQ. The CDR3 has 15 residues. Trimming took 6 bases from V and 3 from J, leaving 17 bases between them. Time point of the sample: week 35, safety follow-up. Every single dose of the vaccine, 300 ug of mutant IDH1 20-mer peptide, came with topical imiquimod. Those who donated had recent WHO grade 3 or 4 IDH1-mutant, ATRX-lost astrocytomas. The specimen was PBMCs, collected from a glioma patient whose treatment included an IDH1 peptide vaccine. The chain has TRBV7-8 and TRBJ1-2, with D maybe TRBD1 (6 bases). The receptor was isolated from a man between 50 and 59 years old with glioma. DNA of the CDR3: TGTGCCAGCAGTCTATTGGCCGGGGGCGACTATGGCTACACCTTC. Amino acid sequence: CASSLLAGGDYGYTF.